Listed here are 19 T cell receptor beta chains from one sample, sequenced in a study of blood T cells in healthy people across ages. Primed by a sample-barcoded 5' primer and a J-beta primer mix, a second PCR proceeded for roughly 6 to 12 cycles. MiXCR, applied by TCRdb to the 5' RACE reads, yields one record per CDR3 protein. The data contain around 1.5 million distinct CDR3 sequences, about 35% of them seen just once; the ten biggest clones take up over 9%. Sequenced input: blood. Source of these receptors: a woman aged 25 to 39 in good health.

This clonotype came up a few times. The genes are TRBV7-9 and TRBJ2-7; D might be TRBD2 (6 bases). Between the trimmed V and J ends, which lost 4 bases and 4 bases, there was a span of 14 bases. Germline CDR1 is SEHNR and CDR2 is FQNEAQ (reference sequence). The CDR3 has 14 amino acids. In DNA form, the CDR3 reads TGTGCCAGCAGCTCCGCGGGGACCCCTTACGAGCAGTACTTC. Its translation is CASSSAGTPYEQYF.

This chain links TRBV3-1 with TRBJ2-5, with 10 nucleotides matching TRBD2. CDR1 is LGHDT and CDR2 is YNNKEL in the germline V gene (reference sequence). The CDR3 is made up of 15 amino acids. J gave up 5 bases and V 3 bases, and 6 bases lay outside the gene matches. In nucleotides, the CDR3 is TGTGCCAGCAGCCATGGTAGCGGGGGGCGGGAGACCCAGTACTTC. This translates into CASSHGSGGRETQYF.

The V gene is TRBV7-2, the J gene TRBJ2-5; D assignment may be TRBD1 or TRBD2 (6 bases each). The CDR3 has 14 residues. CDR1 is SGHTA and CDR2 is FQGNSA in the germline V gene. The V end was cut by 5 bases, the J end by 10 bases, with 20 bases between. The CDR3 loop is CASSPPGAGRNQYF. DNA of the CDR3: TGTGCCAGCAGCCCGCCGGGGGCCGGCAGAAACCAGTACTTC.

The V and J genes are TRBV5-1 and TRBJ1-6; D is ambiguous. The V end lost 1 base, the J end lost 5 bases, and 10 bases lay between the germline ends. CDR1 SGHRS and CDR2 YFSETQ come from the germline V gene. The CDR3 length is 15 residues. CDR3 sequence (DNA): TGCGCCAGCAGCTTGACTCCCAGAGATAATTCACCCCTCCACTTT. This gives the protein CASSLTPRDNSPLHF.

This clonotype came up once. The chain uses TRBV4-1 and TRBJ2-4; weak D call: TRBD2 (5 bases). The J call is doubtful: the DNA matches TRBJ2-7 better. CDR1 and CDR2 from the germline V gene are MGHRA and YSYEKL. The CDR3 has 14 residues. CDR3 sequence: CASSLRVQDYEQYF. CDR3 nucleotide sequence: TGCGCCAGCAGCCTGCGGGTCCAGGACTACGAGCAGTACTTC.

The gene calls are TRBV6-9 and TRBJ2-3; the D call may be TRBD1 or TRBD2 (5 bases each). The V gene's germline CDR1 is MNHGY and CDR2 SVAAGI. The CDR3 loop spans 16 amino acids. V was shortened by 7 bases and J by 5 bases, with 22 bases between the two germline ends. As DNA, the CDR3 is TGTGCCAGCAATCCATCCGGGATAGGGGCGGAAGATACGCAGTATTTT. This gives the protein CASNPSGIGAEDTQYF.

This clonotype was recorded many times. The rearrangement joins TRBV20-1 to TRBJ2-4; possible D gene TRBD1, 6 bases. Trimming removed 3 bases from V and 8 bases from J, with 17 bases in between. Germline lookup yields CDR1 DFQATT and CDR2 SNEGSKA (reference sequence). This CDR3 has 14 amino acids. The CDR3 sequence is CSASPSPQGDIQYF. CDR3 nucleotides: TGCAGTGCTAGCCCCAGCCCACAGGGAGACATTCAGTACTTC.

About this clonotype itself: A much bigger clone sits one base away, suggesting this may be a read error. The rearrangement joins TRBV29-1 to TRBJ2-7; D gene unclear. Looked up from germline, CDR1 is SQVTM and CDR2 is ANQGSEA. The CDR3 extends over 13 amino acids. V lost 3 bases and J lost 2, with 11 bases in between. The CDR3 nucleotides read TGCAGCGTTGAGATGGAGAAAGCCTACGAGCAGTACTTC. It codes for CSVEMEKAYEQYF.

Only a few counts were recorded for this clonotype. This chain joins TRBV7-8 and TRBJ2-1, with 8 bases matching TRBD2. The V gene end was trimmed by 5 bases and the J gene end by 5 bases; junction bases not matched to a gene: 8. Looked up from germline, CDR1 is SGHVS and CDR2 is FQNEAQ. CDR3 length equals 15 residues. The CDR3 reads CASSPDSGGDNEQFF. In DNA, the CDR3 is TGTGCCAGCAGCCCCGACAGCGGGGGTGACAATGAGCAGTTCTTC.

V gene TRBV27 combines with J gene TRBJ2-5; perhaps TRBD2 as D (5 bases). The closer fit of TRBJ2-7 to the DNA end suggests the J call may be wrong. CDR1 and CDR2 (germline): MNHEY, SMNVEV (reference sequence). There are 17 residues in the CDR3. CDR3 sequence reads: CASSFSSGDAVGYEQYF. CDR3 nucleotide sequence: TGTGCCAGCAGTTTTTCGAGCGGAGACGCAGTTGGCTACGAGCAGTACTTC.

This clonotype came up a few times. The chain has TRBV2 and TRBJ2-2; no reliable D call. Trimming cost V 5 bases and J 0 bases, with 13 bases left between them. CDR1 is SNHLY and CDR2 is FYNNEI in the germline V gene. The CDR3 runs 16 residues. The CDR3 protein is CASSQRRVSNTGELFF. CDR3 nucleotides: TGTGCCAGCAGTCAACGACGGGTATCGAACACCGGGGAGCTGTTTTTT.

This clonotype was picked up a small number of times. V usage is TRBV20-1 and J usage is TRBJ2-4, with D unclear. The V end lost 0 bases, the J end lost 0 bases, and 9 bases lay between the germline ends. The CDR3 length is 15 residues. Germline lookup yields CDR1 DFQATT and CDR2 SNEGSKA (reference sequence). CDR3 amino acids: CSARDDAAAKNIQYF. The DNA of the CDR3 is TGCAGTGCTAGAGATGATGCAGCAGCCAAAAACATTCAGTACTTC.

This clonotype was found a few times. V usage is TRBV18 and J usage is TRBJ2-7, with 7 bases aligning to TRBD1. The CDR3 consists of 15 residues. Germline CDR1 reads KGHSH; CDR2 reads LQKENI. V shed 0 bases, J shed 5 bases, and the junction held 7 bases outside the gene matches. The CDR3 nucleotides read TGTGCCAGCTCACCACCCAGAGGGGGCCGCAACGAGCAGTACTTC. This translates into CASSPPRGGRNEQYF.

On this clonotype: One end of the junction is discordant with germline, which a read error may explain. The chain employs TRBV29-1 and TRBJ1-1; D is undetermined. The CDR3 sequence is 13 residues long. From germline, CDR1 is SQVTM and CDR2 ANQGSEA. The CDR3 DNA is TGCGGCGTTGGATCACCCATGAACACTGAAGCTTTCTTT. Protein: CGVGSPMNTEAFF.

The CDR3 here is CAISKAGELNEQYF. The CDR3 nucleotides are TGTGCCATCAGTAAAGCGGGAGAACTCAACGAGCAGTACTTC. The chain has TRBV10-3 and TRBJ2-7, with 8 bases lining up with TRBD2. The J segment lost 5 bases and the V segment lost 5 bases, leaving 8 bases of the junction unmatched. The CDR3 contains 14 residues. Germline CDR1 is ENHRY and CDR2 is SYGVKD.

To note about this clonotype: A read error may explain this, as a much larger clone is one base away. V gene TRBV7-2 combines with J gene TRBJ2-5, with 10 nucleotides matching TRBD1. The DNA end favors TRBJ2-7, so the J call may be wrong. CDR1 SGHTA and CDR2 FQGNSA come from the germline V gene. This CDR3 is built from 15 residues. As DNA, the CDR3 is TGTGCCAGCAGCCTATGGGGGACAGGGGTCTACGAGCAGTACTTC. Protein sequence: CASSLWGTGVYEQYF.

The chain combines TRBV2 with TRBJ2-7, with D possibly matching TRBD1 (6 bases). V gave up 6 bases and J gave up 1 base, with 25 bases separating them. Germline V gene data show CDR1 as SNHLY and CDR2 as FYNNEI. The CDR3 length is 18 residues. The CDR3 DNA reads TGTGCCAGCAGAGACAAATTAGGGCCTCAGACAGGTTCCTACGAGCAGTACTTC. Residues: CASRDKLGPQTGSYEQYF.

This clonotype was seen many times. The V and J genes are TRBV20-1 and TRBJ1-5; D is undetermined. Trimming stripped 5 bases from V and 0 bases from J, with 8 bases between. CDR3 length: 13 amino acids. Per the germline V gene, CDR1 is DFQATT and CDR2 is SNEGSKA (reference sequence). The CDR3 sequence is CSAQVYSNQPQHF. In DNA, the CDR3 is TGCAGTGCTCAAGTTTATAGCAATCAGCCCCAGCATTTT.

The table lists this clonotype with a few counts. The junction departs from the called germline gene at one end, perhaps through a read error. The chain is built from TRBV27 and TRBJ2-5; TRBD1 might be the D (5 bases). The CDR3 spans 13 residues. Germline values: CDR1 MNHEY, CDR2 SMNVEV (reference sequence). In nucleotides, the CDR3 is TGTGCCAACAGTCAGGGATTGAGGGAGACCCAGTACTTC. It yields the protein CANSQGLRETQYF.